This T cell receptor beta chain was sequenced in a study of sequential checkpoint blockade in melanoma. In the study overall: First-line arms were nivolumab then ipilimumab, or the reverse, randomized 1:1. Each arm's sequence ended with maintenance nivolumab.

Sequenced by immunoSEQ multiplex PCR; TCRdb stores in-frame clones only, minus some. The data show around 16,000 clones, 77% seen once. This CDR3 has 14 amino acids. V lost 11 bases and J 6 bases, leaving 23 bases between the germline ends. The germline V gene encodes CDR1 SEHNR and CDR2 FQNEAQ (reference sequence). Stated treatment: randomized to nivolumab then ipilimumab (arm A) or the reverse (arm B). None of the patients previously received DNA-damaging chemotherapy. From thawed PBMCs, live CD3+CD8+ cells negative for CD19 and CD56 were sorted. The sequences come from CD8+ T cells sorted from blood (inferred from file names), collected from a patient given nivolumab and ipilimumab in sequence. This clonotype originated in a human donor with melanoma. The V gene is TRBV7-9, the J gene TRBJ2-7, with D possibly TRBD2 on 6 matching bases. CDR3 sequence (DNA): TGTGCCCAGGAGGGTTCGATCGGATCGGGCGAGCAGTACTTC. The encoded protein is CAQEGSIGSGEQYF.